These 22 T cell receptor beta chains originate from one sample sequenced in a study of cytomegalovirus exposure and HLA in healthy donors. PCR was performed using 60 Vbeta and 13 Jbeta primers. Data came from immunoSEQ multiplex PCR; TCRdb stores just in-frame clones and leaves some out. The table includes roughly 130,000 clones, over 75% detected once. The sequencing input was PBMCs. Receptors were obtained from a man aged 35 to 55 in good health and CMV-seronegative.

This clone turned up a few times. The CDR3 reads CASNSRGQGTYEQYF. Here the CDR3 DNA reads TGTGCCAGTAACTCAAGGGGACAGGGAACTTACGAGCAGTACTTC. This rearrangement joins TRBV19 to TRBJ2-7; TRBD1 matches 9 bases. The CDR3 length is 15 residues. After removal of 7 bases from V and 4 bases from J, the junction contained 11 bases not matched to a gene. Per germline, CDR1 LNHDA and CDR2 SQIVND (reference sequence).

This clone was detected only a few times. This chain joins TRBV27 and TRBJ2-7, with 11 bases aligning to TRBD2. The V gene end was trimmed by 5 bases and the J gene end by 4 bases; junction bases not matched to a gene: 4. The length of the CDR3 is 14 residues. From germline, CDR1 is MNHEY and CDR2 SMNVEV (reference sequence). The CDR3 region has the DNA TGTGCCAGCAGTCCCCGACTAGCGGGGTACGAGCAGTACTTC. Protein product: CASSPRLAGYEQYF.

V gene TRBV7-2 combines with J gene TRBJ2-3, with TRBD1 matching 8 bases. The germline CDR1 and CDR2 sequences are SGHTA and FQGNSA. The CDR3 totals 14 residues. V lost 5 bases to trimming and J lost 6 bases; unmatched junction nucleotides: 7. The CDR3 region is CASSPRTGLDTQYF. In DNA, the CDR3 is TGTGCCAGCAGCCCGCGGACAGGGTTGGATACGCAGTATTTT.

The chain has TRBV30 and TRBJ1-1; 7 bases line up with TRBD1. Germline loops: CDR1 GTSNPN, CDR2 SVGIG (reference sequence). V shed 4 bases, J shed 5 bases, and the junction held 4 bases outside the gene matches. There are 12 residues in the CDR3. In nucleotides, the CDR3 is TGTGCCTGGAACGACAGGGTTACTGAAGCTTTCTTT. Its translation is CAWNDRVTEAFF.

This clone was seen just once. The chain recombines TRBV6-4 with TRBJ1-1; TRBD1 is a possible D gene (6 bases). The CDR3 runs 13 residues. The V and J ends lost 6 bases and 1 base respectively, with 9 bases between them. The V gene's germline CDR1 is MRHNA and CDR2 SNTAGT. The CDR3 loop is CASSATGNTEAFF. CDR3 DNA: TGTGCCAGCAGCGCGACAGGGAACACTGAAGCTTTCTTT.

The J gene is TRBJ2-3, the V gene TRBV12-5, with 7 bases fitting TRBD2. With 1 base clipped from V and 8 bases from J, the junction kept 15 bases outside the gene matches. This CDR3 contains 17 residues. The germline gives CDR1 LGHNT, CDR2 FRNRAP. Here the CDR3 reads CASGLARDYQTDGTQYF. CDR3 bases: TGTGCTAGTGGTTTGGCAAGGGACTACCAGACAGATGGTACGCAGTATTTT.

This chain uses TRBV30 with TRBJ2-5, with 8 bases fitting TRBD2. This CDR3 is built from 14 residues. After removal of 1 base from V and 11 bases from J, the junction contained 12 bases not matched to a gene. Germline CDR1 is GTSNPN and CDR2 is SVGIG (reference sequence). The CDR3 sequence is CAWSESGGRGEQYF. The CDR3 DNA reads as TGTGCCTGGAGTGAGTCGGGGGGGCGAGGAGAGCAGTACTTC.

CDR3 loop: CASSELGGGSTDTQYF. The DNA for the CDR3 is TGTGCCAGCAGTGAGCTTGGCGGGGGAAGCACAGATACGCAGTATTTT. The chain joins TRBV6-4 to TRBJ2-3, with 7 positions matching TRBD2. Germline loops: CDR1 MRHNA, CDR2 SNTAGT. J was trimmed by 0 bases and V by 3 bases; bases with no gene match: 6. The CDR3 length is 16 residues.

This rearrangement joins TRBV7-6 to TRBJ2-7; 9 bases line up with TRBD2. The CDR3 is 14 amino acids. Per the germline V gene, CDR1 is SGHVS and CDR2 is FNYEAQ. V shed 5 bases, J shed 8 bases, and the junction held 10 bases outside the gene matches. The CDR3 here is CASSPTSGPFQQYF. The CDR3 region has the DNA TGTGCCAGCAGCCCGACTAGCGGCCCCTTCCAGCAGTACTTC.

The V gene is TRBV28, the J gene TRBJ1-2, with 7 bases aligning to TRBD1. This CDR3 region has 15 residues. CDR1 and CDR2 from the germline V gene are MDHEN and SYDVKM. With V trimmed by 10 bases and J by 1 base, 12 bases remained unmatched. This chain's CDR3 is CATGTAELINYGYTF. CDR3 in DNA: TGTGCCACCGGGACAGCAGAATTAATTAACTATGGCTACACCTTC.

This chain links TRBV5-1 with TRBJ2-7; D gene unclear. Germline CDR1 and CDR2: SGHRS and YFSETQ. CDR3 length: 12 residues. The ends were cut back, 1 base at V and 2 bases at J, with 4 bases in the middle. CDR3 nucleotides: TGCGCCAGCAGCTTGAAGCCCTACGAGCAGTACTTC. Translation: CASSLKPYEQYF.

The J gene is TRBJ2-2, the V gene TRBV5-4, with TRBD2 matching 11 bases. V lost 2 bases and J lost 6; bases outside the gene matches: 3. The CDR3 totals 15 residues. From germline, CDR1 is SGHNT and CDR2 YYREEE (reference sequence). This CDR3 reads CASSLLAGAPGELFF. CDR3 coding DNA: TGTGCCAGCAGCTTACTAGCGGGGGCTCCCGGGGAGCTGTTTTTT.

In this sample, this clone turned up once. The chain combines TRBV2 with TRBJ2-1; 8 nucleotides agree with TRBD2. CDR3 size: 19 residues. Losses at the gene ends were 2 bases for V and 4 bases for J; bases not matched to a gene: 16. The V gene's germline CDR1 is SNHLY and CDR2 FYNNEI. The CDR3 bases are TGTGCCAGCAGTGAATTGACGGGGGGGCCGGAGCGTTCGTACAATGAGCAGTTCTTC. Protein product: CASSELTGGPERSYNEQFF.

The chain carries TRBV7-6 and TRBJ2-1; 7 bases match TRBD1. CDR3 length equals 16 residues. V trimming: 5 bases; J trimming: 7 bases; junction bases outside the gene matches: 14. The germline V gene has CDR1 SGHVS and CDR2 FNYEAQ. This CDR3 is CASSPLLQGEGNEQFF. The CDR3 bases are TGTGCCAGCAGCCCCCTCCTGCAGGGGGAAGGGAATGAGCAGTTCTTC.

The genes are TRBV5-1 and TRBJ2-5; D perhaps matches TRBD2 (7 bases). The tail of the sequence fits TRBJ2-7 better, so the J call may be wrong. Germline CDR1 SGHRS, CDR2 YFSETQ. CDR3 length: 15 residues. CDR3 sequence: CASSLDAGAPYEQYF. CDR3 DNA: TGCGCCAGCAGCTTGGACGCGGGGGCCCCCTACGAGCAGTACTTC.

This chain joins TRBV29-1 and TRBJ2-7; no clear D. Germline lookup yields CDR1 SQVTM and CDR2 ANQGSEA. Trimming took 4 bases from V and 0 from J, leaving 10 bases between them. The CDR3 extends over 13 amino acids. The CDR3 reads CSVVGHSSYEQYF. CDR3 bases: TGCAGCGTTGTGGGCCACAGCTCCTACGAGCAGTACTTC.

In DNA form, the CDR3 reads TGTGCCAGTAGTAAAGCGGGAGGGACATCAGGAGGCACAGATACGCAGTATTTT. Protein sequence: CASSKAGGTSGGTDTQYF. J is TRBJ2-3 and V is TRBV19, with 10 bases fitting TRBD2. Germline CDR1 is LNHDA and CDR2 is SQIVND (reference sequence). The ends lost 4 bases at V and 1 base at J; junction bases unmatched: 11. This CDR3 comprises 18 residues.

A single count supports this clone. J is TRBJ2-7 and V is TRBV7-9, with D perhaps TRBD2 (5 bases). Trimming shortened V by 5 bases and J by 2 bases, and 10 bases separated the two germline ends. The CDR3 has 13 amino acids. CDR1 is SEHNR, CDR2 FQNEAQ, per germline (reference sequence). This CDR3 is CASSLTGTYEQYF. CDR3 nucleotide sequence: TGTGCCAGCAGCCTCACCGGGACCTACGAGCAGTACTTC.

The gene calls are TRBV21-1 and TRBJ2-7; TRBD1 is the table's D call and was not checked against the DNA. TRBV21-1 is tagged as a pseudogene. This CDR3 is 22 amino acids long. CDR3 loop: CASSKVRFPGQGARKGFYEQYF. The CDR3, as DNA: TGTGCCAGCAGCAAAGTTCGTTTTCCGGGACAGGGGGCGAGGAAGGGCTTCTACGAGCAGTACTTC.

J is TRBJ1-2 and V is TRBV7-8; D gene ambiguous. V was cut by 1 base and J by 5 bases, with 11 bases left in between. The CDR3 is 14 residues long. CDR1 SGHVS and CDR2 FQNEAQ come from the germline V gene. Here the CDR3 reads CASSLVESGYGYTF. The CDR3 nucleotides are TGTGCCAGCAGCTTAGTCGAGTCGGGGTATGGCTACACCTTC.

The chain has TRBV6-5 and TRBJ1-3; no clear D gene. Trimming pared 10 bases from V and 0 bases from J, leaving 13 bases between. CDR1 and CDR2 from the germline V gene are MNHEY and SVGAGI. The CDR3 has 14 amino acids. The DNA of the CDR3 is TGTGCCACCTCACAGTTACTCTCTGGAAACACCATATATTTT. This sequence encodes CATSQLLSGNTIYF.

The V gene is TRBV6-5, the J gene TRBJ2-5; 8 bases match TRBD1. Germline CDR1 reads MNHEY; CDR2 reads SVGAGI. Trimming removed 7 bases from V and 4 bases from J; junction bases left unmatched: 11. The CDR3 contains 15 residues. The CDR3 region is CASTDRDLGVETQYF. The CDR3 region has the DNA TGTGCCAGCACGGACAGGGACCTTGGGGTAGAGACCCAGTACTTC.